The TCR beta chain under discussion was sequenced for a study of CD8+ T cells in alopecia areata. The treatment: oral pan-JAK inhibitor, 5-10 mg twice daily. From germline, CDR1 is LNHDA and CDR2 SQIVND (reference sequence). The CDR3 consists of 18 residues. V lost 4 bases and J lost 2, with 23 bases in between. The sequencing template was cDNA reverse transcribed from extracted RNA. The protocol was immunoSEQ multiplex PCR, while the TCRdb copy is restricted to in-frame clones and leaves out a portion. The sample consists of some 95,000 clones, about 40% of them appearing once. The chain couples TRBV19 to TRBJ2-5; D remains unclear. This sequence originates from a human donor with alopecia areata. The sequencing here drew on CD8+ T cells sorted from blood, taken at week 24, from a patient treated with tofacitinib. In nucleotides, the CDR3 is TGTGCCAGTAGTACCTTACGGCGGCAGGTTGCACCTCAAGAGACCCAGTACTTC. Its translation: CASSTLRRQVAPQETQYF. Full variable domain (missing parts from reference TRBV19 and TRBJ2-5): DGGITQSPKYLFRKEGQNVTLSCEQNLNHDAMYWYRQDPGQGLRLIYYSQIVNDFQKGDIAEGYSVSREKKESFPLTVTSAQKNPTAFYLCASSTLRRQVAPQETQYFGPGTRLLVL.